The 6 T cell receptor beta chains listed next were all sequenced from one sample in a study of control samples from healthy donors and cancer patients. Generated by immunoSEQ multiplex PCR, the TCRdb table keeps only in-frame clones and is missing some. Here the sample spans 150,000 or so clones, 94% being singletons. The source material was blood. Every receptor here comes from a man in his forties in good health.

The V and J genes are TRBV6-5 and TRBJ2-3; D is undetermined. This CDR3 comprises 12 residues. Germline lookup yields CDR1 MNHEY and CDR2 SVGAGI. The V and J ends lost 8 bases and 2 bases respectively, with 8 bases between them. The chain's CDR3 is CASRRYTDTQYF. Written as DNA, the CDR3 is TGTGCCAGCCGCCGTTACACAGATACGCAGTATTTT.

V usage is TRBV5-6 and J usage is TRBJ2-2, with D hard to call. Trimming removed 2 bases at V and 6 bases at J, with 17 bases between. CDR3 length equals 16 residues. CDR1 is SGHDT, CDR2 YYEEEE, per germline. CDR3 in DNA: TGTGCCAGCAGCTTTCGATCGGGTATTCGGGCCGGGGAGCTGTTTTTT. This sequence encodes CASSFRSGIRAGELFF.

The chain couples TRBV20-1 to TRBJ1-2; D may be TRBD1 (6 bases). CDR1 is DFQATT, CDR2 SNEGSKA, per germline (reference sequence). The CDR3 consists of 14 residues. V lost 3 bases and J lost 4, with 15 bases in between. Here the CDR3 reads CSASFLTGLYGYTF. For the CDR3, the DNA is TGCAGTGCTAGTTTTCTGACAGGCCTCTATGGCTACACCTTC.

This clone has only a few counts. This chain links TRBV5-1 with TRBJ2-7; 9 nucleotides match TRBD1. This CDR3 contains 15 residues. Trimming removed 5 bases from V and 3 bases from J; junction bases left unmatched: 9. The germline V gene encodes CDR1 SGHRS and CDR2 YFSETQ. The CDR3 reads CASSPQMGQGYEQYF. Written as DNA, the CDR3 is TGCGCCAGCAGTCCTCAAATGGGACAGGGCTACGAGCAGTACTTC.

V usage is TRBV15 and J usage is TRBJ2-1; a weak D match, TRBD1 (5 bases). CDR1 is LNHNV and CDR2 is YYDKDF in the germline V gene (reference sequence). Trimming left V 0 bases short and J 1 base short, with 10 bases between. The CDR3 is 16 residues long. CDR3 region: CATSRDQGSSYNEQFF. The CDR3 nucleotides are TGTGCCACCAGCAGAGATCAGGGCTCTTCCTACAATGAGCAGTTCTTC.

This sequence joins TRBV9 and TRBJ1-2; weak D call: TRBD1 (5 bases). The CDR3 totals 16 residues. Germline CDR1 SGDLS, CDR2 YYNGEE. V lost 0 bases and J lost 0, with 12 bases in between. CDR3 sequence reads: CASSVEAGTSNYGYTF. The CDR3 DNA follows: TGTGCCAGCAGCGTAGAGGCAGGGACCTCTAACTATGGCTACACCTTC.